The rows below give T cell receptor beta chains drawn from one sample of a study of blood T cell repertoires in COVID-19. Produced via immunoSEQ multiplex PCR; TCRdb's table is partial and in-frame only. This table holds 120,000 to 150,000 clones, 88% found once. Material: peripheral blood. These TCRs come from a human donor in a cohort sampled during active COVID-19. CDR3s include the opening cysteine and the closing phenylalanine or tryptophan. The D gene is left open where the match is weak. For some rows the clone size is stated as once, few or many, or as a class when expanded; others skip it.

>-|TRBJ1-4|TRBV5-5|-
TGTGCCAGCAGAACTACAGGGCCAACTAATGAAAAACTGTTTTTT
CASRTTGPTNEKLFF
>-|TRBJ2-5|TRBV30|TRBD1
TGTGCCTGGACAGGGGGAGACCAAGAGACCCAGTACTTC
CAWTGGDQETQYF
>once|TRBJ2-5|TRBV6-2/TRBV6-3|TRBD1
TGTGCCAGCAGCTTGGGACAGGTCGTCCAAGAGACCCAGTACTTC
CASSLGQVVQETQYF
>-|TRBJ1-2|TRBV19|TRBD1
TGTGCCAGTAGTCCCGGGACAGGGGTTCTTGGCTACACCTTC
CASSPGTGVLGYTF
>-|TRBJ2-5|TRBV11-3|TRBD2
TGTGCCAGCAGCTTAGGCCTAGCGGCGGTGGAGACCCAGTACTTC
CASSLGLAAVETQYF
>-|TRBJ2-1|TRBV14|-
TGTGCCAGCAGCCCGTGGGACTTGGGATACAATGAGCAGTTCTTC
CASSPWDLGYNEQFF
>-|TRBJ2-5|TRBV5-8|-
TGTGCCAGCAGCTTGGTTAGCGTAGAGACCCAGTACTTC
CASSLVSVETQYF
>-|TRBJ2-6|TRBV10-3|TRBD1
TGTGCCATCAGTAACACAGGGGCTGGGGCCAACGTCCTGACTTTC
CAISNTGAGANVLTF
>-|TRBJ2-1|TRBV30|TRBD2
TGTGCCTGGAGTGTAGGGACTAGCGGTACTAATGAGCAGTTCTTC
CAWSVGTSGTNEQFF
>-|TRBJ2-3|TRBV5-1|TRBD2
TGCGCCAGCAGCTTGGCCGGGACTAGCGGGGGCACAGATACGCAGTATTTT
CASSLAGTSGGTDTQYF
>-|TRBJ2-4|TRBV5-4|TRBD1
TGTGCCAGCAGCTCCCGGGACAGGGATAGTCACATTCAGTACTTC
CASSSRDRDSHIQYF
>-|TRBJ1-1|TRBV6-5|TRBD1
TGTGCCAGCAGTTACCACATACAGGGGCTCGCTGAAGCTTTCTTT
CASSYHIQGLAEAFF
>-|TRBJ2-2|TRBV5-4|-
TGTGCCAGCAGCTTAGGGCGGGCCACCGGGGAGCTGTTTTTT
CASSLGRATGELFF
>-|TRBJ2-3|TRBV19|-
TGTGCCAGTAGTATAGGTGCACGAGCAGGGAGCACAGATACGCAGTATTTT
CASSIGARAGSTDTQYF
>once|TRBJ1-2|TRBV11-2|-
TGTGCCAGCAGCTCCCCAGGGGAGGGACGAGGCTACACCTTC
CASSSPGEGRGYTF
>-|TRBJ2-2|TRBV7-7|-
TGTGCCAGCAGCCCCGGTCGCACCGGGGAGCTGTTTTTT
CASSPGRTGELFF
>-|TRBJ1-2|TRBV5-4|-
TGTGCCAGCAGCCCCGGGGGGCGGTATGGCTACACCTTC
CASSPGGRYGYTF
>-|TRBJ2-5|TRBV9|TRBD2
TGTGCCAGCAGCGTACGAGCGGGGGGCTACCAAGAGACCCAGTACTTC
CASSVRAGGYQETQYF
>-|TRBJ1-1|TRBV12-3/TRBV12-4|-
TGTGCCAGCAGTTCGGGTTTTGAAGCTTTCTTT
CASSSGFEAFF
>-|TRBJ2-5|TRBV2|TRBD1
TGTGCCAGCAGAAGGGGACAGGAGGGCGAGACCCAGTACTTC
CASRRGQEGETQYF
>-|TRBJ2-1|TRBV6-2/TRBV6-3|-
TGTGCCAGCAGTTACCCGCCCGGGAAGTCTTACAATGAGCAGTTCTTC
CASSYPPGKSYNEQFF
>-|TRBJ2-5|TRBV24-1|-
TGTGCCACCAGTGGTGCCGGACACCCGGGGACCCAGTACTTC
CATSGAGHPGTQYF
>-|TRBJ2-7|TRBV19|TRBD1
TGTGCCAGTAGTAGGGGGACAGACTCCTACGAGCAGTACTTC
CASSRGTDSYEQYF
>-|TRBJ2-7|TRBV5-5|TRBD2
TGTGCCAGCAGCTTAGCGGAAGCGGGGGTGCTACACGAGCAGTACTTC
CASSLAEAGVLHEQYF
>-|TRBJ2-5|TRBV7-2|-
TGTGCCAGCAGAAAAAGTAATGCAGGGAAAGAGACCCAGTACTTC
CASRKSNAGKETQYF
>-|TRBJ1-2|TRBV10-3|-
TGTGCCATCAGTGATTCGGGACTTGTCAACTATGGCTACACCTTC
CAISDSGLVNYGYTF
>-|TRBJ1-1|TRBV7-9|-
TGTGCCAGCAGCTACCTAGGGGCTGAAGCTTTCTTT
CASSYLGAEAFF
>-|TRBJ2-5|TRBV30|-
TGTGCCTGGAGTGAGGGGGGGGAGACCCAGTACTTC
CAWSEGGETQYF
>-|TRBJ2-3|TRBV3-1/TRBV3-2|-
TGTGCCAGCAGCGCCCGCCAGGGCCGCACAGATACGCAGTATTTT
CASSARQGRTDTQYF
>-|TRBJ2-1|TRBV5-1|-
TGCGCCAGCAGCCCCGACAGTTACAATGAGCAGTTCTTC
CASSPDSYNEQFF
>-|TRBJ2-7|TRBV19|TRBD2
TGTGCCAGTAGTACGGGACTAGCGGGGAGTTACGAGCAGTACTTC
CASSTGLAGSYEQYF
>-|TRBJ2-3|TRBV9|TRBD1
TGTGCCAGCAGCGTAGAAGGGGGCAGTTTTTGGGATACGCAGTATTTT
CASSVEGGSFWDTQYF
>-|TRBJ1-5|TRBV2|TRBD1
TGTGCCAGCAGTTCGATCGGACAGGCTAGCAATCAGCCCCAGCATTTT
CASSSIGQASNQPQHF
>few|TRBJ1-2|TRBV7-8|TRBD1
TGTGCCAGCAGCGCACATCGGACAGGGAACTATGGCTACACCTTC
CASSAHRTGNYGYTF
>-|TRBJ2-7|TRBV11-2|TRBD1
TGTGCCAGCAGCCCTCTTGCCGGGACAGTCAACGAGCAGTACTTC
CASSPLAGTVNEQYF
>-|TRBJ1-4|TRBV5-1|-
TGCGCCAGCAGCTTGGCCATGACAGGTAGACTTGCAACTAATGAAAAACTGTTTTTT
CASSLAMTGRLATNEKLFF
>-|TRBJ2-1|TRBV14|TRBD2
TGTGCCAGCAGCCAAGAGGGGAGCGGGGGGATTCCTAATGAGCAGTTCTTC
CASSQEGSGGIPNEQFF
>once|TRBJ1-6|TRBV11-2|TRBD1
TGTGCCAGCCGCCGGCCAGGACAGGAATATAATTCACCCCTCCACTTT
CASRRPGQEYNSPLHF
>once|TRBJ2-4|TRBV6-1|-
TGTGCCAGCAGTGAGAAATCCGAGTATCTAGCCAAAAACATTCAGTACTTC
CASSEKSEYLAKNIQYF
>-|TRBJ1-2|TRBV5-6|-
TGTGCCAGCAGCTTGCTGACAGCGAACTATGGCTACACCTTC
CASSLLTANYGYTF
>-|TRBJ2-5|TRBV19|-
TGTGCCACTGGAGACTTAGAGACCCAGTACTTC
CATGDLETQYF
>-|TRBJ2-3|TRBV4-1|-
TGCGCCAGCAGCCAAATCAGGATCTTGCCTACTAGCACAGATACGCAGTATTTT
CASSQIRILPTSTDTQYF
>-|TRBJ1-1|TRBV24-1|-
TGTGCCACCGACCGGGGCCGGGACTACACTGAAGCTTTCTTT
CATDRGRDYTEAFF
>-|TRBJ1-2|TRBV6-1|-
TGTGCCAGCAGTGTCCGACAGGTCATTGCCGTCTATGGCTACACCTTC
CASSVRQVIAVYGYTF